This T cell receptor beta chain comes out of a study of cytomegalovirus exposure and HLA in healthy donors. In the study overall: The approximately 610 first-cohort repertoires shared a platform with the 110 or so validation repertoires, as reported in a later analysis. Regarding the study as a whole: It was reported that the classifier diagnosed cytomegalovirus status with high specificity and sensitivity in both the original and validation cohorts. Investigators reported about 160 TCR beta chains as tied to cytomegalovirus.

This CDR3 contains 13 residues. Germline values: CDR1 SNHLY, CDR2 FYNNEI. Trimming took 8 bases from V and 7 from J; bases not matched to a gene: 9. Repertoires were generated with immunoSEQ multiplex PCR, while TCRdb's copy carries only in-frame clones and drops some. This sample carries 250,000 to 300,000 clones, just over 85% of them seen once, and the ten largest clones take 1%. About this clone: Its matching antigen is unknown.

Specimen: PBMCs. This TCR came from a woman younger than 30 in good health and CMV-seronegative. V gene TRBV2 combines with J gene TRBJ1-1, with TRBD1 matching over 8 bases. The CDR3 DNA reads as TGTGCCAGCTCCGACAGGGGTGGAGGTGAAGCTTTCTTT. Its protein is CASSDRGGGEAFF.